The T cell receptor (beta chain) described here comes from a study of blood T cells in healthy people across ages. Study-wide results and caveats: CMV infection status of these donors was not known.

Combining a sample-barcoded 5' primer with a J-beta primer mix, a second PCR ran for roughly 7 to 12 cycles. TCRdb processed the 5' RACE reads anew with MiXCR; each CDR3 protein has one entry. The sample contains roughly 680,000 distinct CDR3 sequences, 20% to 25% of which appear only once. Of note for this clonotype: Its antigen is not identified.

The TCR was taken from a man aged 65 to 79 in good health. Sequencing was done on a sample of blood.

This CDR3 reads CAISESGSYNEQFF. In DNA, the CDR3 is TGTGCCATCAGTGAAAGCGGGAGTTACAATGAGCAGTTCTTC. The rearrangement uses TRBV10-3 and TRBJ2-5; 8 bases are a match to TRBD2. The J call may be mistaken, given a closer DNA end match to TRBJ2-1. The CDR3 is 14 residues long. The germline V gene encodes CDR1 ENHRY and CDR2 SYGVKD.